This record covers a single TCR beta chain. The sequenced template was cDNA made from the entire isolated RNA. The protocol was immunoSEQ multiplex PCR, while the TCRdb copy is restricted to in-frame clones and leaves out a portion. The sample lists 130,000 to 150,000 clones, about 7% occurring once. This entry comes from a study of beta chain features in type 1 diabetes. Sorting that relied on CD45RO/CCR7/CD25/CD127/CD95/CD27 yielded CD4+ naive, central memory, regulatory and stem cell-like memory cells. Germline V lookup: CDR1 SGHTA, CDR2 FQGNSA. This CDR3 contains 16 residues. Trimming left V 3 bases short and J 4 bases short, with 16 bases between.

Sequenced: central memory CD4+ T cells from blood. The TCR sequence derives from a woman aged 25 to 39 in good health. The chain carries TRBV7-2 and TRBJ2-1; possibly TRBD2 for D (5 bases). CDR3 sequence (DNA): TGTGCCAGCAGCTTGGTACGAGGGCCGGGGTACAATGAGCAGTTCTTC. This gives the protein CASSLVRGPGYNEQFF.